Presented here are 5 T cell receptor beta chains from one specimen sequenced in a study of regulatory T cells in long-lasting Graves disease. Assembly of TCR beta libraries relied on iRepertoire HTBI primers together with Arm-PCR of CDR3 regions. TCRdb re-called the multiplex PCR reads through MiXCR, storing one row per CDR3 protein. Seen here are under 800,000 distinct CDR3 sequences, roughly 15% observed once, and the top ten hold around a sixth. Time point: newly diagnosed GD, antithyroid drugs for less than 3 months. RNA isolated from PBMCs was used to make the TCR library. This same sample was also taken into another study, of T cells in Graves' hyperthyroidism and ophthalmopathy.

Sample: peripheral blood mononuclear cells (PBMCs), taken at new diagnosis, from a patient treated with antithyroid drugs. These receptors were collected from a woman aged 25 to 39 with Graves disease.

In this sample, this clonotype turned up many times. The chain uses TRBV20-1 and TRBJ2-1, with TRBD1 matching 10 bases. This CDR3 is built from 15 residues. The germline V gene has CDR1 DFQATT and CDR2 SNEGSKA (reference sequence). With 0 bases clipped from V and 7 bases from J, the junction kept 6 bases outside the gene matches. The CDR3 loop reads CSARDLGQGLNEQFF. CDR3 in DNA: TGCAGTGCTAGAGATTTGGGACAGGGGTTAAATGAGCAGTTCTTC.

The chain joins TRBV28 to TRBJ2-3; D is unresolved. V was trimmed by 3 bases and J by 10 bases, leaving 23 bases between them. CDR3 length equals 16 residues. Germline CDR1 reads MDHEN; CDR2 reads SYDVKM. The chain's CDR3 is CASSFKFMGSHYAQYF. CDR3 coding DNA: TGTGCCAGCAGTTTCAAGTTTATGGGCTCCCATTACGCGCAGTATTTT.

V and J are TRBV3-1 and TRBJ2-5; TRBD2 agrees at 8 bases. This CDR3 contains 16 residues. CDR1 is LGHDT, CDR2 YNNKEL, per germline (reference sequence). V was pared by 0 bases and J by 3 bases, with 6 bases of the junction left unmatched. The CDR3 loop is CASSQDKGAGEETQYF. CDR3 nucleotide sequence: TGTGCCAGCAGCCAAGACAAAGGAGCGGGAGAAGAGACCCAGTACTTC.

About this clonotype: Possible read error: a much larger clone is one base away. This chain links TRBV7-9 with TRBJ1-1, with 8 bases identical to TRBD1. The CDR3 runs 13 residues. Germline loops: CDR1 SEHNR, CDR2 FQNEAQ (reference sequence). The CDR3 spells CASGLGQGGSAFF. In DNA, the CDR3 is TGTGCCAGCGGCTTAGGACAGGGAGGCTCAGCTTTCTTT.

This clonotype was seen at least ten times. The chain carries TRBV11-2 and TRBJ1-1; the D gene is possibly TRBD1 (5 bases). From germline, CDR1 is SGHAT and CDR2 FQNNGV. Trimming took 5 bases from V and 3 from J, leaving 13 bases between them. The CDR3 runs 14 residues. The CDR3 nucleotides are TGTGCCAGCAGCCAGGTCTCGGGGGACACTGAAGCTTTCTTT. Its protein is CASSQVSGDTEAFF.